Sequencing of this T cell receptor beta chain was carried out in a study of T-cell reconstitution after alpha-beta-depleted transplantation in children. Whole-study results and caveats: The study traced high day-60 TCRbeta diversity in some patients to surviving recipient T cells and thymic progenitors. Newly produced T cells mostly provided counts and TCRbeta diversity after one year, as hyperexpanded clones declined. Expanded graft clones numbering several hundred reportedly gave rise to alpha-beta T cells about two months after transplant.

Per germline, CDR1 SGHDT and CDR2 YYEEEE. Trimming left V 0 bases short and J 5 bases short, with 6 bases between. The CDR3 covers 13 residues. This clonotype was recorded many times. Its antigen is still unknown. Unique molecular identifiers were incorporated when the TCRbeta library was constructed. TCRdb re-derived calls from the PCR reads in MiXCR, one entry per CDR3 protein. The table lists hundreds of thousands of distinct CDR3 sequences, around 13% of them singletons. This clonotype was obtained from a girl aged 2 to 10 with congenital amegakaryocytic thrombocytopenia, due to receive a stem cell transplant. The J gene is TRBJ1-5, the V gene TRBV5-6; no definite D call. Sequencing was performed on PBMCs, taken before TCRalphabeta/CD19-depleted stem cell transplant. The CDR3: CASSLGLYQPQHF. CDR3 DNA: TGTGCCAGCAGCTTGGGTCTTTATCAGCCCCAGCATTTT.